The 9 T cell receptor beta chains presented below share a single source sample, sequenced in a study of identical twins (TCRdb year 2016). Library creation used 5' RACE. Sequencing was carried out with an Illumina HiSeq 2000. The raw public data were reprocessed by TCRdb itself: fastp quality trimming at Q25, MiXCR clonotype calling, in-frame beta chains only. Every entry covers one CDR3 protein and lists the most common genes and DNA from its rows. Counted in this sample were around 530,000 distinct CDR3 sequences; 12% to 15% of them appeared once. The top ten constitute about 0.4% of the sample. This sample also appeared in a second study, on yellow fever vaccine responses in identical twins.

The material sequenced was CD4+ T cells sorted from blood. The receptors come from a woman aged 18-29 years in good health.

This clonotype was seen only a few times. The chain is built from TRBV20-1 and TRBJ2-1; 7 bases line up with TRBD2. This CDR3 is 14 amino acids long. Germline V gene sequence: CDR1 DFQATT, CDR2 SNEGSKA (reference sequence). V shed 5 bases and J 0 bases; nucleotides not matched to a gene: 4. The chain's CDR3 is CSALAENSYNEQFF. The CDR3 DNA reads TGCAGTGCTCTAGCGGAGAACTCCTACAATGAGCAGTTCTTC.

This clonotype has a count of ten or more. The gene calls are TRBV20-1 and TRBJ2-3, with D tentatively TRBD2 (6 bases). Germline-derived CDR1 and CDR2 are DFQATT and SNEGSKA (reference sequence). This CDR3 comprises 14 residues. V lost 6 bases, J lost 2 bases, and 15 bases lay in between. CDR3 amino acids: CSARGLLVTDTQYF. CDR3 bases: TGCAGTGCCCGGGGACTTCTAGTCACAGATACGCAGTATTTT.

The J gene is TRBJ1-4, the V gene TRBV10-3, with a tentative D call TRBD1 (5 bases). Germline CDR1 is ENHRY and CDR2 is SYGVKD. V lost 0 bases to trimming and J lost 8 bases, with 13 bases between them. The CDR3 length is 15 residues. DNA for the CDR3: TGTGCCATCAGTGAGTCTTTCAGGGTGGTCGAAAAACTGTTTTTT. This gives the protein CAISESFRVVEKLFF.

In its sample, this clonotype was seen a few times. CDR3 nucleotides: TGCAGCGTTGTACTAGCGGGGGGCGATACGCAGTATTTT. Its translation is CSVVLAGGDTQYF. V gene TRBV29-1 combines with J gene TRBJ2-3, with 12 bases matching TRBD2. V lost 4 bases to trimming and J lost 6 bases; unmatched junction nucleotides: 2. CDR1 SQVTM and CDR2 ANQGSEA come from the germline V gene. This CDR3 is 13 amino acids long.

This clonotype was seen a handful of times. This sequence joins TRBV20-1 and TRBJ1-5; D might be TRBD1 (6 bases). Germline V gene lookup returns CDR1 DFQATT and CDR2 SNEGSKA (reference sequence). The length of the CDR3 is 15 residues. V was cut by 1 base and J by 5 bases, with 15 bases left in between. CDR3 protein: CSARVPGAHHQPQHF. The DNA of the CDR3 is TGCAGTGCTAGAGTCCCAGGGGCGCATCATCAGCCCCAGCATTTT.

This clonotype was seen only a few times. V gene TRBV2 combines with J gene TRBJ2-3, with 11 nucleotides matching TRBD2. The CDR3 consists of 16 residues. Germline-derived CDR1 and CDR2 are SNHLY and FYNNEI. V dropped 6 bases and J dropped 2; count of bases not matched to a gene: 7. In DNA form, the CDR3 reads TGTGCCAGCAGGCTCCTAGCGGGAGGTTCCACAGATACGCAGTATTTT. Translation gives CASRLLAGGSTDTQYF.

The sample holds a few counts of this clonotype. V is TRBV12-3 or TRBV12-4 and J is TRBJ2-1; D is perhaps TRBD2 (6 bases). The CDR3 is 15 amino acids. The ends were cut back, 6 bases at V and 3 bases at J, with 15 bases in the middle. CDR3 protein: CASSRNMDYYNEQFF. In DNA, the CDR3 is TGTGCCAGCAGCCGTAATATGGACTACTACAATGAGCAGTTCTTC.

This chain joins TRBV2 and TRBJ2-3; tentative D call: TRBD2 (6 bases). The CDR3 runs to 12 residues. The V gene lost 6 bases and the J gene lost 5 bases, with 9 bases spanning the gap. The germline gives CDR1 SNHLY, CDR2 FYNNEI. CDR3 in DNA: TGTGCCAGCAGGCAGGGAGGAGATACGCAGTATTTT. It codes for CASRQGGDTQYF.

The V and J genes are TRBV12-3 or TRBV12-4 and TRBJ2-5, with 9 bases aligning to TRBD2. CDR3 length equals 15 residues. Unmatched junction bases numbered 10, after V lost 6 bases and J lost 5 bases. This chain's CDR3 is CASSISGRVGETQYF. For the CDR3, the DNA is TGTGCCAGCAGCATTAGCGGGAGAGTCGGGGAGACCCAGTACTTC.